This is a list of T cell receptor beta chains from one sample in a study of T cell repertoires in cytomegalovirus infection. TCRdb redid the calling of the reads with MiXCR, one entry per CDR3 protein. The sample has 110,000 to 150,000 distinct CDR3 sequences; 5% to 6.5% are singletons. Source material: PBMCs. The receptors were gathered from a human donor in good health (CMV status not recorded). Some clones in this sample may be carry-over from other donors' samples. The conserved cysteine and the conserved F or W are not part of the CDR3 here. Rows may omit the clone size; those that give it use once, few, many or a size class.

TRBJ1-5 | TRBV6-2/TRBV6-3 | few | ASSYSRGLIQPQH
TRBJ1-5 | TRBV20-1 | once | SASTGQSNQPQH
TRBJ2-1 | TRBV4-3 | many | ASSQDTQGQAYEQF
TRBJ1-6 | TRBV19 | many | ASSINREDSPLH
TRBJ2-3 | TRBV9 | many | ASSFGTSTDTQY
TRBJ1-2 | TRBV7-2 | many | ASSLRRSYGYT
TRBJ1-1 | TRBV6-2/TRBV6-3 | many | ASSPPKEYTEAF
TRBJ1-5 | TRBV12-3/TRBV12-4 | many | ASSLSAGNNQPQH
TRBJ1-3 | TRBV25-1 | few | ASSRQGSGNTIY
TRBJ2-7 | TRBV29-1 | few | SVEDPTDYEQY
TRBJ2-3 | TRBV11-2 | many | ASSLIQITDTQY
TRBJ2-1 | TRBV10-3 | many | AIRARETPLKNEQF
TRBJ1-4 | TRBV2 | few | ASSPGGNNEKLF
TRBJ2-1 | TRBV11-2 | many | ASSFFRNNEQF
TRBJ2-2 | TRBV29-1 | few | SVAGPSNTGELF
TRBJ2-5 | TRBV5-1 | . | ASSLALGRGGETQY
TRBJ2-3 | TRBV7-8 | many | ASSVSSGTDTQY